Here is one T cell receptor (beta chain) with its context. No antigen is known for it. One junction end does not reproduce the germline sequence, and a read error may be involved. Active moderate-to-severe ophthalmopathy, Clinical Activity Score at least 3, NOSPECS at least 4, under 3 months' duration. Uncontrolled infections, other autoimmune diseases, pregnancy or lactation led to exclusion of patients. The sample belongs to a study of T cells in Graves' hyperthyroidism and ophthalmopathy. Researchers amplified the TCR beta CDR3 regions from RNA transcripts. The HTBI primer set was used in a first-round RT-PCR of the TCR CDR3. TCRdb independently ran MiXCR on the multiplex PCR reads; one entry per CDR3 protein. Among approximately 380,000 distinct CDR3 sequences listed, approximately 18% were seen once. The study's findings and limits: The model's output predicted ophthalmopathy at a median of roughly 6.9 months prior to onset.

The sample consisted of blood. The sequence came from a man aged 18 to 30 with Graves' ophthalmopathy.

The CDR3 is CVSRPRTGHEQFF. In DNA form, the CDR3 reads TGTGTCAGCAGGCCTCGGACAGGACATGAGCAGTTCTTC. V gene TRBV6-1 combines with J gene TRBJ2-1; TRBD1 aligns across 7 bases. The germline gives CDR1 MNHNS, CDR2 SASEGT. The CDR3 sequence is 13 residues long.